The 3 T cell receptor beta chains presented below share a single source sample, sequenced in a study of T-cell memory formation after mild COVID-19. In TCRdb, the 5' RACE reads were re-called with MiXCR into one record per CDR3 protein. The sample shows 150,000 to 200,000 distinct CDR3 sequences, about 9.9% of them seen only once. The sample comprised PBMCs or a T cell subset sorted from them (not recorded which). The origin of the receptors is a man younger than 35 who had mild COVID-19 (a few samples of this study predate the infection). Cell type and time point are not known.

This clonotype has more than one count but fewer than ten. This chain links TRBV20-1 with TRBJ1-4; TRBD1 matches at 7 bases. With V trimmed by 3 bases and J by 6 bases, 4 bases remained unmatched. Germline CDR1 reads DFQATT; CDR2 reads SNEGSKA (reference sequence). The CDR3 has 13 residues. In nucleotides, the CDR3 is TGCAGTGCTAGCGGACAGGAGGATGAAAAACTGTTTTTT. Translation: CSASGQEDEKLFF.

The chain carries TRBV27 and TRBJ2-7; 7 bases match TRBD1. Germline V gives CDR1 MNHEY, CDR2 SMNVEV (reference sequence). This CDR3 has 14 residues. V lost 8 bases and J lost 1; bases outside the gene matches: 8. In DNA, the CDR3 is TGTGCCAGCTCAGGGGGAGTGAGTTCCTACGAGCAGTACTTC. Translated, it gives CASSGGVSSYEQYF.

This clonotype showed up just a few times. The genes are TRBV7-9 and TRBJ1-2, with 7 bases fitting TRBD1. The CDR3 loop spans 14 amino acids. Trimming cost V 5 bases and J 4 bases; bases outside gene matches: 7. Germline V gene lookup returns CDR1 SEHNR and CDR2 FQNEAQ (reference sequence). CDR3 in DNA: TGTGCCAGCAGCCGCCTGACAGGGACCTATGGCTACACCTTC. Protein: CASSRLTGTYGYTF.